This entry lists 7 T cell receptor beta chains sequenced from one sample in a study of OX40 agonist ivuxolimab in advanced cancers. The assay was immunoSEQ multiplex PCR, and TCRdb's table has in-frame clones only and misses some. The sample has tens of thousands of clones, roughly 89% seen once; the top ten hold about 9.6%. The material sequenced was CD4+ or CD8+ T cells sorted from blood, taken in a trial of the OX40 agonist ivuxolimab. The receptor set was obtained from an adult with an advanced solid tumor such as melanoma, head and neck, liver or kidney cancer.

This clone was observed once. V and J are TRBV19 and TRBJ1-5, with 8 bases aligning to TRBD1. The CDR3 has 16 amino acids. Germline V gives CDR1 LNHDA, CDR2 SQIVND (reference sequence). After removal of 4 bases from V and 0 bases from J, the junction contained 5 bases not matched to a gene. The DNA for the CDR3 is TGTGCCAGTAGTAGGGGACAGGCCTATAGCAATCAGCCCCAGCATTTT. It yields the protein CASSRGQAYSNQPQHF.

The chain has TRBV14 and TRBJ1-2; 8 bases match TRBD1. Germline-derived CDR1 and CDR2 are SGHDN and FVKESK. The V gene end was trimmed by 4 bases and the J gene end by 4 bases; junction bases not matched to a gene: 2. The CDR3 has 13 residues. The CDR3 here is CASSPDRGYGYTF. CDR3 in DNA: TGTGCCAGCAGCCCAGACAGGGGCTATGGCTACACCTTC.

In this sample, this clone turned up a few times. The chain combines TRBV30 with TRBJ1-1, with a weak D call TRBD1 (5 bases). V lost 8 bases to trimming and J lost 0 bases, with 19 bases between them. The CDR3 covers 15 residues. Per the germline V gene, CDR1 is GTSNPN and CDR2 is SVGIG (reference sequence). The CDR3 coding sequence is TGTGCCAGGAAAACCCCAGGGACCTTGAACACTGAAGCTTTCTTT. It translates to CARKTPGTLNTEAFF.

Concerning this clone itself: The same CDR3 arises from other DNA sequences in this sample as well. The chain couples TRBV5-1 to TRBJ1-2, with D uncertain. The CDR3 totals 12 residues. Germline CDR1 and CDR2: SGHRS and YFSETQ. V gave up 2 bases and J gave up 6 bases, with 8 bases separating them. The CDR3: CASSFAGDGYTF. The CDR3 region has the DNA TGCGCCAGCAGCTTCGCGGGAGATGGCTACACCTTC.

This clone came up a few times. The V call is TRBV9, the J call TRBJ2-7; 10 nucleotides match TRBD2. This CDR3 region has 18 residues. Germline CDR1 SGDLS, CDR2 YYNGEE. The junction had 16 bases not matched to a gene; V was cut back by 4 bases and J by 3 bases. CDR3: CASSSGASGREIFYEQYF. CDR3 in DNA: TGTGCCAGCAGCTCAGGGGCTAGCGGGAGAGAGATTTTCTACGAGCAGTACTTC.

The chain has TRBV28 and TRBJ2-5; a weak D match, TRBD2 (5 bases). Germline V gives CDR1 MDHEN, CDR2 SYDVKM. The CDR3 length is 12 residues. Deletions cut 10 bases from V and 1 base from J, with 10 bases between. CDR3 DNA: TGTGCCACTGAGGGTGTCCAAGAGACCCAGTACTTC. Translating it yields CATEGVQETQYF.

This rearrangement joins TRBV29-1 to TRBJ2-5; 7 bases align to TRBD1. The CDR3 has 13 amino acids. Trimming cost V 7 bases and J 3 bases; bases outside gene matches: 8. Germline V gene sequence: CDR1 SQVTM, CDR2 ANQGSEA. CDR3 sequence (DNA): TGCAGCGGACGACAGGGTGGGGAAGAGACCCAGTACTTC. Translating it yields CSGRQGGEETQYF.